These 14 T cell receptor beta chains share one sample of origin, sequenced in a study of shared clonotypes between healthy human individuals. TCRdb's table, derived via immunoSEQ multiplex PCR, lists solely in-frame clones and lacks some. This table holds about 2 million clones, 85% to 95% found once. The sequenced sample consisted of naive CD4+ T cells sorted from blood. As for subset: CD45RA+ positively selected. Receptor source: a young man in good health.

V usage is TRBV7-9 and J usage is TRBJ1-6; D is perhaps TRBD1 (6 bases). Germline loops: CDR1 SEHNR, CDR2 FQNEAQ (reference sequence). The V end lost 1 base, the J end lost 9 bases, and 19 bases lay between the germline ends. The CDR3 runs 17 residues. CDR3 sequence (DNA): TGTGCCAGCAGCTTAGTGTACGGGGACAAGGGGAGTTCACCCCTCCACTTT. Translation gives CASSLVYGDKGSSPLHF.

This clone was counted a single time. This rearrangement joins TRBV5-8 to TRBJ2-1; 9 positions match TRBD1. This CDR3 has 15 residues. CDR1 and CDR2 (germline): SGHTS, YDEGEE. The V gene end was trimmed by 4 bases and the J gene end by 2 bases; junction bases not matched to a gene: 4. The chain's CDR3 is CASSPDRGTYNEQFF. The CDR3 DNA is TGTGCCAGCAGCCCGGACAGGGGAACCTACAATGAGCAGTTCTTC.

The V call is TRBV5-4, the J call TRBJ1-4; a weak D match, TRBD1 (5 bases). Germline V CDR1 and CDR2: SGHNT, YYREEE (reference sequence). V was shortened by 4 bases and J by 8 bases, with 18 bases between the two germline ends. This CDR3 comprises 15 residues. Here the CDR3 reads CASSLSGGEVEKLFF. CDR3 nucleotide sequence: TGTGCCAGCAGCCTCTCCGGGGGAGAAGTCGAAAAACTGTTTTTT.

This rearrangement joins TRBV7-9 to TRBJ1-6; D ambiguous. Germline-derived CDR1 and CDR2 are SEHNR and FQNEAQ (reference sequence). This CDR3 contains 14 residues. The ends were cut back, 4 bases at V and 7 bases at J, with 11 bases in the middle. The CDR3 loop is CASSYLTANSPLHF. Here the CDR3 DNA reads TGTGCCAGCAGCTACCTCACGGCAAATTCACCCCTCCACTTT.

This rearrangement joins TRBV18 to TRBJ2-7, with D possibly matching TRBD2 (5 bases). The CDR3 runs 14 residues. The V end lost 3 bases, the J end lost 7 bases, and 16 bases lay between the germline ends. Germline V CDR1 and CDR2: KGHSH, LQKENI. CDR3 sequence: CASSPSDSGREQYF. CDR3 nucleotide sequence: TGTGCCAGCTCACCCTCGGACTCTGGACGTGAGCAGTACTTC.

The gene calls are TRBV7-2 and TRBJ1-6; 9 bases are shared with TRBD1. The germline gives CDR1 SGHTA, CDR2 FQGNSA. V trimming: 3 bases; J trimming: 7 bases; junction bases outside the gene matches: 7. This CDR3 has 16 amino acids. The CDR3 region has the DNA TGTGCCAGCAGCTTTACTGGGACAGGGAAGAATTCACCCCTCCACTTT. As protein: CASSFTGTGKNSPLHF. The full variable domain, in which reference TRBV7-2 and TRBJ1-6 provide the parts outside the CDR3, is GAGVSQSPSNKVTEKGKDVELRCDPISGHTALYWYRQSLGQGLEFLIYFQGNSAPDKSGLPSDRFSAERTGGSVSTLTIQRTQQEDSAVYLCASSFTGTGKNSPLHFGNGTRLTVT.

The V and J genes are TRBV7-6 and TRBJ2-3; D may correspond to TRBD1 or TRBD2 (5 bases each). Germline V gene lookup returns CDR1 SGHVS and CDR2 FNYEAQ. The ends were cut back, 3 bases at V and 2 bases at J, with 15 bases in the middle. The CDR3 covers 16 residues. CDR3 bases: TGTGCCAGCAGCTTTTATTTGCCGGGGCACACAGATACGCAGTATTTT. Translating gives CASSFYLPGHTDTQYF.

J is TRBJ2-5 and V is TRBV15, with a possible D match to TRBD2 (7 bases). CDR3 size: 13 residues. Germline values: CDR1 LNHNV, CDR2 YYDKDF (reference sequence). Trimming took off 5 bases at V and 5 bases at J, with 12 bases between the two ends. The CDR3 bases are TGTGCCACCAGCTTGGGGGGGCTGGAGACCCAGTACTTC. Its protein is CATSLGGLETQYF.

This chain joins TRBV7-2 and TRBJ1-3; D call uncertain. Germline V lookup: CDR1 SGHTA, CDR2 FQGNSA. The CDR3 totals 13 residues. Between the trimmed V and J ends, which lost 5 bases and 8 bases, there was a span of 13 bases. The CDR3 nucleotides read TGTGCCAGCAGCCAAAGCGGGTCCTACACCATATATTTT. Translated: CASSQSGSYTIYF.

The chain links TRBV6-4 to TRBJ2-7; 11 bases map to TRBD2. Germline trimming cut 7 bases from V and 1 base from J; bases unmatched to any gene: 18. The germline V gene has CDR1 MRHNA and CDR2 SNTAGT. This CDR3 comprises 19 residues. CDR3 coding DNA: TGTGCCAGCATAGACCCAGGGGGACTAGCGGCCTCCGGGTCCTACGAGCAGTACTTC. This gives the protein CASIDPGGLAASGSYEQYF.

The chain uses TRBV6-6 and TRBJ2-1, with a possible D match to TRBD1 (5 bases). This CDR3 is built from 16 residues. Trimming took 5 bases from V and 0 from J, leaving 14 bases between them. Germline CDR1 MNHNY, CDR2 SVGAGI (reference sequence). CDR3 nucleotide sequence: TGTGCCAGCAGTCCGAGGACATTGCGCTCCTACAATGAGCAGTTCTTC. This gives the protein CASSPRTLRSYNEQFF.

V gene TRBV6-1 combines with J gene TRBJ1-2; D remains unclear. Trimming stripped 6 bases from V and 5 bases from J, with 10 bases between. CDR1 is MNHNS and CDR2 is SASEGT in the germline V gene. This CDR3 has 12 residues. Written as DNA, the CDR3 is TGTGCCAGCAGCGAATGGTCTTATGGCTACACCTTC. Amino acids: CASSEWSYGYTF.

The chain couples TRBV6-6 to TRBJ2-2; 8 bases are a match to TRBD1. Germline V gives CDR1 MNHNY, CDR2 SVGAGI (reference sequence). J gave up 4 bases and V 6 bases, and 4 bases lay outside the gene matches. This CDR3 region has 14 residues. The CDR3 sequence: CASRGQGGTGELFF. CDR3 nucleotides: TGTGCCAGCAGAGGACAGGGCGGCACCGGGGAGCTGTTTTTT.

A note on this clone: Additional DNA sequences in this sample encode the identical CDR3. V gene TRBV6-4 combines with J gene TRBJ1-5; D is unclear. V gave up 2 bases and J gave up 7 bases, with 9 bases separating them. This CDR3 is 13 amino acids long. Germline V gene sequence: CDR1 MRHNA, CDR2 SNTAGT. CDR3 in DNA: TGTGCCAGCAGTGACGAGGGAGGCCAGCCCCAGCATTTT. Its translation: CASSDEGGQPQHF.